This T cell receptor beta chain was captured by sequencing in a study of CD8+ T cells in alopecia areata. Whole-study context: The approximately 6-11-week-old female C3H/HeJ mice were given skin taken from approximately 6-12-month-old C3H/HeJ graft donors that had spontaneous alopecia.

This clone was seen ten or more times. As yet, its antigen is unknown. Gene names and germline refer to mouse. The sequenced fragment ends 4 residues before the CDR3 boundary, so the rest is inferred from the germline J gene. Germline CDR1 FNHDT, CDR2 SITEND (reference sequence). The CDR3 totals 13 residues. Sequencing used cDNA as its template, made by extracting RNA and reverse transcribing it. Here immunoSEQ multiplex PCR was the method, and the copy in TCRdb shows in-frame clones only, minus some. Singletons are absent from the sample, which has almost 9,000 clones. Study-level points and caveats: Sharing of TCR sequences between patients (possibly for HLA-related reasons) was less clear than in mice.

Researchers sorted pooled cutaneous lymph node cells on the basis of CD4, CD8alpha, NKG2D, NKG2ACE and other markers. The chain joins TRBV19 to TRBJ1-1; 9 bases are a match to TRBD1. The source of this sequence is a C3H/HeJ mouse with alopecia areata. The strain's MHC type: H2-k. Source material: CD8+ T cells sorted from a lymph node. CDR3 bases read: TGTGCCAGCGCGGGACAGGGAGGGGCA. Protein product: CASAGQGGA. The entire CDR3 sequence reads CASAGQGGAEVFF.